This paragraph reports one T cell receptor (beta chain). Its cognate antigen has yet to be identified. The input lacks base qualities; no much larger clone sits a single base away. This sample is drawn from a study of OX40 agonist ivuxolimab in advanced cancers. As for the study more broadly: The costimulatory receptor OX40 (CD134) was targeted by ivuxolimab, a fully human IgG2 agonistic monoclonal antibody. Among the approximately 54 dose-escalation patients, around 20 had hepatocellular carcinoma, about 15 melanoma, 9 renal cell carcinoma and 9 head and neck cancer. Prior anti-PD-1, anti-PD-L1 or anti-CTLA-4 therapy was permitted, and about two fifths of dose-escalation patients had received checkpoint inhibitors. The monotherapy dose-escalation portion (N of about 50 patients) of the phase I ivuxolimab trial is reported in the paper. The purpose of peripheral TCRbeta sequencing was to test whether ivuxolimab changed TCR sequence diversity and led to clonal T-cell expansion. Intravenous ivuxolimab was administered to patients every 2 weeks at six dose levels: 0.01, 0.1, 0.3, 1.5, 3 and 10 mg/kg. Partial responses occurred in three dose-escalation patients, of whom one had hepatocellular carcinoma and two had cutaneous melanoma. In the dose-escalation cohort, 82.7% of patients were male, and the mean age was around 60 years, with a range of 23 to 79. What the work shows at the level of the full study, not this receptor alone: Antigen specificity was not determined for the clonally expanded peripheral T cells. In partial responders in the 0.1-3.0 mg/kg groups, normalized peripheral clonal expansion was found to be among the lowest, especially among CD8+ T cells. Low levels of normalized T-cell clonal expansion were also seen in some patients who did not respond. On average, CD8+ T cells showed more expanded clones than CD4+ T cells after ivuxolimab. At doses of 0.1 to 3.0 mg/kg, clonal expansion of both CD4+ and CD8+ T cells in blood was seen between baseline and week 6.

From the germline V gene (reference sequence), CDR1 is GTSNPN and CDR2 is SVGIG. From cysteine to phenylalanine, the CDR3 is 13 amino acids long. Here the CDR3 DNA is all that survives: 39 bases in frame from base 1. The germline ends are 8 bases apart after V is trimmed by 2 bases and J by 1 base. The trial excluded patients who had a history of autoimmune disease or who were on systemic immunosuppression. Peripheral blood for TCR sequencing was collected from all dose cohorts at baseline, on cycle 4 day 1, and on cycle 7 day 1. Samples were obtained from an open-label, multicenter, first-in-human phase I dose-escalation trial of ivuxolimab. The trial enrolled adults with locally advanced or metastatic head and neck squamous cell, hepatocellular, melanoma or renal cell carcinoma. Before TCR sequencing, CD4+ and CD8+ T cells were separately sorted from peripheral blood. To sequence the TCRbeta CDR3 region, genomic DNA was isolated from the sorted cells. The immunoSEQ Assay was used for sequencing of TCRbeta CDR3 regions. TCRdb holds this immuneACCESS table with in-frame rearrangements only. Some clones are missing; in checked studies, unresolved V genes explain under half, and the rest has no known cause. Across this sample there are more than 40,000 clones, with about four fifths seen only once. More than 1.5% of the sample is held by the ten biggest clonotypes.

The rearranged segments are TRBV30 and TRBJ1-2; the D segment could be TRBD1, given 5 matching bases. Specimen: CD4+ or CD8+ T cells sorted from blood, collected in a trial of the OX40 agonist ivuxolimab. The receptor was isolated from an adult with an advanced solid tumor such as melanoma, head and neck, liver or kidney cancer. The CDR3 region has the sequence CAWSWGVNYGYTF. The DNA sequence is TGTGCCTGGAGTTGGGGGGTTAACTATGGCTACACCTTC.